The 10 T cell receptor beta chains given below trace back to one sample, sequenced in a study of blood T cell repertoires in COVID-19. Using immunoSEQ multiplex PCR, the repertoire was profiled, and TCRdb retains in-frame clones only, with some absent. This sample carries 150,000 to 200,000 clones, about 90% of them seen once, and the ten largest clones take 4.8%. Sequencing used peripheral blood. The source of these receptors is a man aged 25 to 45 with COVID-19, enrolled during active disease.

As to this clone: At one boundary the junction diverges from the germline segment, which might be a read error. The chain's CDR3 is CASSPQRGYTF. In nucleotides, the CDR3 is TGTGCCAGCTCCCCACAGAGAGGCTACACCTTC. The chain has TRBV18 and TRBJ1-2; D is undetermined. Per germline, CDR1 KGHSH and CDR2 LQKENI. CDR3 length: 11 amino acids.

The DNA for the CDR3 is TGTGCCAGCTCCAACGGGGAAGGAGTCTCTGGGGCCAACGTCCTGACTTTC. This sequence encodes CASSNGEGVSGANVLTF. The chain combines TRBV18 with TRBJ2-6, with a tentative D call TRBD2 (5 bases). Trimming removed 6 bases at V and 0 bases at J, with 15 bases between. Germline lookup yields CDR1 KGHSH and CDR2 LQKENI. The CDR3 length is 17 residues.

The CDR3 spells CASSLGGQGALEQYF. CDR3 DNA sequence: TGCGCCAGCAGCTTGGGAGGACAGGGGGCACTGGAGCAGTACTTC. The gene calls are TRBV5-1 and TRBJ2-7, with 11 bases matching TRBD1. The trim removed 0 bases at V and 7 bases at J, leaving 6 bases unmatched. CDR1 SGHRS and CDR2 YFSETQ come from the germline V gene. The CDR3 contains 15 residues.

The V call is TRBV3-1 (or the pseudogene TRBV3-2), the J call TRBJ2-5, with 9 positions matching TRBD1. The trim removed 4 bases at V and 7 bases at J, leaving 7 bases unmatched. This CDR3 has 14 residues. The germline V gene encodes CDR1 LGHDT and CDR2 YNNKEL (reference sequence). In nucleotides, the CDR3 is TGTGCCAGCAGCCTGGGACAGGGTAGTGGGACCCAGTACTTC. Translating it yields CASSLGQGSGTQYF.

The CDR3 DNA follows: TGTGCCAGCAGCCCTGGGACATCGCAGTATTTT. This sequence encodes CASSPGTSQYF. The chain has TRBV11-2 and TRBJ2-3; TRBD1 is a possible D gene (6 bases). CDR1 is SGHAT and CDR2 is FQNNGV in the germline V gene. CDR3 length equals 11 residues. V lost 5 bases, J lost 10 bases, and 10 bases lay in between.

This chain uses TRBV6-2 or TRBV6-3 with TRBJ1-5; 7 bases are a match to TRBD1. Per the germline V gene, CDR1 is MNHEY and CDR2 is SVGEGT. The CDR3 spans 14 residues. V trimming: 5 bases; J trimming: 6 bases; junction bases outside the gene matches: 7. The CDR3 sequence: CASSRDRVSQPQHF. CDR3 sequence (DNA): TGTGCCAGCAGTCGAGACAGGGTGAGTCAGCCCCAGCATTTT.

The genes are TRBV19 and TRBJ2-5, with TRBD1 matching over 8 bases. Germline CDR1 LNHDA, CDR2 SQIVND (reference sequence). The CDR3 extends over 13 amino acids. Trimming at V came to 4 bases and at J to 5 bases, leaving 3 bases not matched to a gene. In DNA form, the CDR3 reads TGTGCCAGTAGTAGAACAGGGGGGGAGACCCAGTACTTC. It encodes CASSRTGGETQYF.

This clone came up once. The V gene is TRBV7-3, the J gene TRBJ1-1; the D is unclear. CDR3 length: 14 amino acids. Germline V gives CDR1 SGHTA, CDR2 FQGTGA. V was trimmed by 5 bases and J by 1 base, leaving 11 bases between them. The CDR3 sequence is CASSGRSGNTEAFF. Here the CDR3 DNA reads TGTGCCAGCAGCGGCCGTTCGGGGAACACTGAAGCTTTCTTT.

In its sample, this clone was seen a few times. The chain carries TRBV7-9 and TRBJ2-5, with a weak D call TRBD2 (5 bases). The CDR3 length is 15 residues. Germline V gene lookup returns CDR1 SEHNR and CDR2 FQNEAQ (reference sequence). The V and J ends lost 1 base and 0 bases respectively, with 9 bases between them. For the CDR3, the DNA is TGTGCCAGCAGCTTAGTGGTCGGGAACCAAGAGACCCAGTACTTC. Its protein product is CASSLVVGNQETQYF.

V and J are TRBV3-1 (or the pseudogene TRBV3-2) and TRBJ1-2, with a tentative D call TRBD1 (6 bases). Trimming stripped 6 bases from V and 4 bases from J, with 9 bases between. Germline-derived CDR1 and CDR2 are LGHDT and YNNKEL (reference sequence). This CDR3 comprises 12 residues. The DNA of the CDR3 is TGTGCCAGCAGTGGACAGACCTATGGCTACACCTTC. Residues: CASSGQTYGYTF.